Listed here are 13 T cell receptor beta chains from one sample, sequenced in a study of T cell repertoires in cytomegalovirus infection. TCRdb re-called the reads with MiXCR, one entry per CDR3 protein. The data contain about 320,000 distinct CDR3 sequences, more than 9% of them singletons. The source material was PBMCs. Source of these receptors: a human donor in good health (CMV status not recorded). Some clones in this sample may be carry-over from other donors' samples.

This clonotype has a handful of counts. The rearrangement uses TRBV30 and TRBJ2-7; D remains ambiguous. The V end lost 2 bases, the J end lost 4 bases, and 6 bases lay between the germline ends. This CDR3 comprises 11 residues. In germline, CDR1 is GTSNPN, CDR2 SVGIG (reference sequence). The CDR3 sequence: CAWSPRYEQYF. The CDR3 bases are TGTGCCTGGAGTCCCAGGTACGAGCAGTACTTC.

Only a few counts were recorded for this clonotype. This chain links TRBV7-2 with TRBJ1-5; D ambiguous. V lost 3 bases to trimming and J lost 6 bases, with 12 bases between them. The CDR3 loop spans 14 amino acids. Germline V gives CDR1 SGHTA, CDR2 FQGNSA. The CDR3 protein is CASSFGAPGQPQHF. The DNA of the CDR3 is TGTGCCAGCAGCTTTGGCGCGCCAGGTCAGCCCCAGCATTTT.

This clonotype was observed many times. V and J are TRBV6-2 or TRBV6-3 and TRBJ1-5, with 7 bases that match TRBD1. With 2 bases clipped from V and 2 bases from J, the junction kept 6 bases outside the gene matches. CDR1 MNHEY and CDR2 SVGEGT come from the germline V gene. The CDR3 has 16 residues. CDR3 bases: TGTGCCAGCAGTTACGGACAGGTCTATGGCAATCAGCCCCAGCATTTT. This gives the protein CASSYGQVYGNQPQHF.

There are many counts of this clonotype. The V and J genes are TRBV7-7 and TRBJ2-7, with D uncertain. From germline, CDR1 is SSHAT and CDR2 FNYEAQ (reference sequence). This CDR3 has 12 amino acids. Trimming took off 5 bases at V and 7 bases at J, with 12 bases between the two ends. As DNA, the CDR3 is TGTGCCAGCAGCCCCGACCAGAGGGAGCAGTACTTC. This translates into CASSPDQREQYF.

This sequence joins TRBV14 and TRBJ1-6; D remains ambiguous. Per the germline V gene, CDR1 is SGHDN and CDR2 is FVKESK. With 2 bases removed from V and 4 bases from J, the gap between germline ends came to 6 bases. CDR3 size: 14 residues. The CDR3 protein is CASSQQRYNSPLHF. CDR3 nucleotides: TGTGCCAGCAGCCAACAAAGATATAATTCACCCCTCCACTTT.

The J gene is TRBJ1-4, the V gene TRBV20-1, with D uncertain. Germline CDR1 is DFQATT and CDR2 is SNEGSKA (reference sequence). Trimming cost V 6 bases and J 11 bases, with 16 bases left between them. This CDR3 comprises 12 residues. The CDR3 here is CSARRAAGKLFF. The DNA for the CDR3 is TGCAGTGCCCGACGGGCGGCTGGGAAACTGTTTTTT.

Of note for this clonotype: One end of the junction fails to match germline, which may point to a read error. The rearrangement links TRBV12-3 or TRBV12-4 to TRBJ2-1; 7 bases match TRBD2. The CDR3 extends over 16 amino acids. The DNA of the CDR3 is TGTGCCAGCAGTTTCGGCGGGCTAGCGGCTATCAATCAGCAGTTCTTC. Translated: CASSFGGLAAINQQFF.

This clonotype was counted only a few times. This chain connects TRBV30 to TRBJ2-5; a weak D match, TRBD1 (5 bases). The length of the CDR3 is 12 residues. Germline V gene sequence: CDR1 GTSNPN, CDR2 SVGIG (reference sequence). V was cut by 0 bases and J by 7 bases, with 9 bases left in between. The CDR3 DNA reads TGTGCCTGGAGTGTTAGGGGTCTGACCCAGTACTTC. Its translation is CAWSVRGLTQYF.

This chain links TRBV30 with TRBJ1-1; tentatively, D is TRBD1 (5 bases). Per germline, CDR1 GTSNPN and CDR2 SVGIG (reference sequence). V lost 5 bases and J lost 4, with 20 bases in between. There are 15 residues in the CDR3. The CDR3 nucleotides read TGTGCCTGGTCCCGGGACCGACTTTCCGGCACTGAAGCTTTCTTT. This gives the protein CAWSRDRLSGTEAFF.

This clonotype has just a few counts. In DNA, the CDR3 is TGTGCCACCAGCAGAGATCGCTTAGCGGGAGGGTCGCAGTACTTC. Protein: CATSRDRLAGGSQYF. V usage is TRBV15 and J usage is TRBJ2-7; 11 bases agree with TRBD2. The junction had 7 bases not matched to a gene; V was cut back by 0 bases and J by 9 bases. The length of the CDR3 is 15 residues. The germline CDR1 and CDR2 sequences are LNHNV and YYDKDF (reference sequence).

This clonotype was observed once. The chain carries TRBV7-2 and TRBJ2-1, with 15 bases identical to TRBD2. Per the germline V gene, CDR1 is SGHTA and CDR2 is FQGNSA. V shed 5 bases, J shed 5 bases, and the junction held 7 bases outside the gene matches. CDR3 length: 17 residues. CDR3 loop: CASSKRTSGGGHNEQFF. The CDR3 nucleotides are TGTGCCAGCAGCAAAAGGACTAGCGGGGGGGGCCACAATGAGCAGTTCTTC.

In this sample, this clonotype turned up a few times. The chain uses TRBV20-1 and TRBJ2-3; no firm D call. The germline gives CDR1 DFQATT, CDR2 SNEGSKA (reference sequence). This CDR3 is 13 amino acids long. The ends were cut back, 0 bases at V and 8 bases at J, with 12 bases in the middle. The CDR3 nucleotides read TGCAGTGCTAGAGATGGTGGGCTCGTTACGCAGTATTTT. Translated: CSARDGGLVTQYF.

The rearrangement uses TRBV4-1 and TRBJ1-1; 8 positions match TRBD1. This CDR3 is 19 amino acids long. The V gene end was trimmed by 4 bases and the J gene end by 4 bases; junction bases not matched to a gene: 20. Looked up from germline, CDR1 is MGHRA and CDR2 is YSYEKL. CDR3 nucleotide sequence: TGCGCCAGCAGCCCCTGGGAAGGGACAGGAATGAGTAGGAGCACTGAAGCTTTCTTT. Translated: CASSPWEGTGMSRSTEAFF.